This T cell receptor (beta chain) was sequenced during a study of spatial heterogeneity in lung cancer. Across the study: The count of detected beta-chain sequences consistently exceeded that of alpha-chain sequences.

This clonotype was seen more than once but under ten times. Its antigen remains unknown. Trimming cost V 6 bases and J 8 bases, with 19 bases left between them. This CDR3 comprises 15 residues. Individually, TCR cDNA molecules were each labelled with a unique molecular identifier. TCRdb used MiXCR to reprocess the 5' RACE reads, holding one entry per CDR3 protein. The table records 25,000 to 30,000 distinct CDR3 sequences, around 7.4% of them present only once. The sample's time point: sample taken at primary tumor resection. Study results and caveats: Expanded alpha and beta TCR counts within tumors tracked tumor mutation counts.

The rearrangement joins TRBV12-3 or TRBV12-4 to TRBJ2-2; D possibly corresponds to TRBD2 (6 bases). The TCR was taken from a male donor with early-stage non-small cell lung cancer. Source: lung tumor tissue, taken at surgery. DNA for the CDR3: TGTGCCAGCAGATTGGGACTCCTGAACAAGGGGGAGCTGTTTTTT. It encodes CASRLGLLNKGELFF.